These T cell receptor beta chains were read from a single sample in a study of T cells in Graves' hyperthyroidism and ophthalmopathy. TCRdb analysed the multiplex PCR reads with MiXCR anew, one entry per CDR3 protein. The sample yields fewer than 300,000 distinct CDR3 sequences, around 15% seen once. Sequencing was done on a sample of blood. The receptor set was obtained from a woman aged 45-59 years with Graves' hyperthyroidism that later progressed to Graves' ophthalmopathy. The CDR3 runs from the conserved cysteine through the conserved F or W. The order of the fields is J gene, D gene, V gene, clone size, CDR3 protein, CDR3 DNA. D genes are given only for firm matches. The listing skips clone size in some rows; elsewhere it reads once, few, many or a size class.

TRBJ1-2 . TRBV7-3 . CASSLSFGAGRGGYTF TGTGCCAGCAGCTTAAGTTTTGGGGCAGGGCGAGGGGGCTACACCTTC
TRBJ2-7 . TRBV28 many CASSFREYEQYF TGTGCCAGCAGTTTTCGGGAATACGAGCAGTACTTC
TRBJ1-5 . TRBV3-1 few CASSQTTGPRLPQHF TGTGCCAGCAGCCAAACTACTGGACCTCGGTTGCCCCAGCATTTT
TRBJ1-1 . TRBV5-1 few CASSLVPGSTEAFF TGCGCCAGCAGCTTGGTTCCAGGGAGCACTGAAGCTTTCTTT
TRBJ2-3 TRBD2 TRBV5-1 many CASSSGASGSRDTQYF TGCGCCAGCAGCTCTGGGGCTAGCGGGAGTAGAGATACGCAGTATTTT
TRBJ1-1 . TRBV29-1 many CSVEDVGAEAFF TGCAGCGTTGAAGACGTAGGGGCTGAAGCTTTCTTT
TRBJ1-2 TRBD1 TRBV2 many CASRGDRGIHGYTF TGTGCCAGCAGGGGGGACAGGGGCATCCATGGCTACACCTTC
TRBJ2-5 . TRBV3-1 many CASSQGTARETQYF TGTGCCAGCAGCCAAGGTACCGCTCGGGAGACCCAGTACTTC
TRBJ1-2 . TRBV7-9 few CASSLGPQGYGYTF TGTGCCAGCAGCTTAGGCCCCCAGGGTTATGGCTACACCTTC
TRBJ2-7 TRBD2 TRBV27 . CASSLYGRAYEQYF TGTGCCAGCAGTTTATACGGGAGGGCCTACGAGCAGTACTTC
TRBJ2-5 TRBD1 TRBV25-1 . CASTGQAPYQETQYF TGTGCCAGCACTGGACAGGCCCCTTACCAAGAGACCCAGTACTTC
TRBJ1-1 TRBD1 TRBV28 many CASSLSPGGTEAFF TGTGCCAGCAGTTTAAGTCCAGGGGGCACTGAAGCTTTCTTT
TRBJ2-3 TRBD1 TRBV11-2 many CASLEQGAQDTQYF TGTGCCAGCCTGGAACAGGGGGCGCAAGATACGCAGTATTTT
TRBJ2-7 . TRBV9 many CASSPMAGFSYEQYF TGTGCCAGCAGCCCCATGGCCGGGTTCTCCTACGAGCAGTACTTC
TRBJ2-3 TRBD2 TRBV30 many CAWSVLADTDTQYF TGTGCCTGGAGTGTACTAGCGGACACAGATACGCAGTATTTT
TRBJ2-3 . TRBV20-1 many CSALDDAAADTQYF TGCAGTGCGCTTGACGACGCCGCGGCGGATACGCAGTATTTT
TRBJ2-7 TRBD1 TRBV28 many CASRPGQGAPYEQYF TGTGCCAGCAGACCGGGACAGGGAGCCCCCTACGAGCAGTACTTC
TRBJ2-4 TRBD1 TRBV19 . CASWDRNIQYF TGTGCCAGTTGGGACAGAAACATTCAGTACTTC
TRBJ2-3 TRBD2 TRBV20-1 many CSASRPAGSTDTQYF TGCAGTGCTAGTCGGCCAGCGGGGAGCACAGATACGCAGTATTTT
TRBJ2-7 . TRBV19 few CASSMGMSSYEQYF TGTGCCAGTAGTATGGGAATGAGCTCCTACGAGCAGTACTTC
TRBJ2-2 TRBD2 TRBV6-2/TRBV6-3 many CASSYRGLAEVRGDTGELFF TGTGCCAGCAGTTATCGCGGACTAGCGGAGGTCCGGGGTGACACCGGGGAGCTGTTTTTT
TRBJ1-4 . TRBV27 . CASSLRRSPNEKLFF TGTGCCAGCAGTTTACGGCGCAGTCCTAATGAAAAACTGTTTTTT
TRBJ2-7 . TRBV20-1 . CSATRDGLTYEQYF TGCAGTGCCACCCGAGACGGATTAACCTACGAGCAGTACTTC
TRBJ2-1 TRBD2 TRBV6-1 many CASGFGLAPSEQFF TGTGCCAGCGGATTCGGACTAGCACCCAGTGAGCAGTTCTTC
TRBJ2-7 . TRBV28 many CASSLTDYEQYF TGTGCCAGCAGTTTAACAGACTACGAGCAGTACTTC
TRBJ2-2 TRBD1 TRBV20-1 few CSAVDRERVDTGELFF TGCAGTGCTGTTGACAGGGAAAGAGTGGACACCGGGGAGCTGTTTTTT
TRBJ2-7 . TRBV28 many CASSPLGLAYEQYF TGTGCCAGCAGTCCATTGGGCCTAGCTTACGAGCAGTACTTC
TRBJ1-1 TRBD1 TRBV12-3/TRBV12-4 many CASTDRGRTEAFF TGTGCCAGCACCGACAGGGGACGGACTGAAGCTTTCTTT
TRBJ2-5 TRBD2 TRBV4-2 few CASSQGGEGETQYF TGTGCCAGCAGCCAAGGGGGGGAGGGGGAGACCCAGTACTTC
TRBJ1-4 . TRBV30 . CAGLPTNEKLFF TGTGCCGGTTTGCCAACTAATGAAAAACTGTTTTTT
TRBJ1-6 TRBD1 TRBV6-1 many CASSSTGVTLHF TGTGCCAGCAGTTCGACAGGGGTGACCCTCCACTTT
TRBJ2-3 TRBD2 TRBV10-3 many CAIRRSSGGTSTDTQYF TGTGCCATCAGAAGGTCTAGCGGGGGAACTAGCACAGATACGCAGTATTTT
TRBJ1-2 . TRBV20-1 . CSASGTDYGYTF TGCAGTGCTAGCGGGACGGATTATGGCTACACCTTC
TRBJ2-5 . TRBV7-9 many CASRRQGGETQYF TGTGCCAGCAGACGACAGGGAGGGGAGACCCAGTACTTC
TRBJ1-5 TRBD1 TRBV9 . CASSTTGGNQPQHF TGTGCCAGCAGCACCACAGGGGGCAATCAGCCCCAGCATTTT
TRBJ2-3 . TRBV20-1 many CSARGQRTDTQYF TGCAGTGCTAGAGGGCAACGCACAGATACGCAGTATTTT
TRBJ2-1 . TRBV6-1 many CASSDVSYNEQFF TGTGCCAGCAGTGATGTTAGCTACAATGAGCAGTTCTTC
TRBJ1-4 . TRBV28 many CALGGSPRNEKLFF TGTGCCCTCGGGGGGAGCCCCCGGAATGAAAAACTGTTTTTT
TRBJ1-1 TRBD1 TRBV6-1 many CASSEVRTGYLLTEAFF TGTGCCAGCAGTGAAGTTAGGACAGGGTATCTTTTGACTGAAGCTTTCTTT
TRBJ2-7 TRBD2 TRBV4-1 many CASSQERLAGFEQYF TGCGCCAGCAGCCAAGAAAGACTAGCGGGTTTCGAGCAGTACTTC
TRBJ2-3 TRBD2 TRBV20-1 many CSARDRGGASGTSTDTQYF TGCAGTGCTAGAGATCGGGGTGGGGCTAGCGGGACTAGTACAGATACGCAGTATTTT
TRBJ1-3 . TRBV6-6 few CASSYGAGNTIYF TGTGCCAGCAGTTACGGAGCGGGAAACACCATATATTTT
TRBJ1-5 . TRBV15 many CATSNRGSNQPQHF TGTGCCACCAGCAATAGGGGGAGCAATCAGCCCCAGCATTTT
TRBJ2-1 TRBD2 TRBV20-1 few CSARGSGNGAGWQFF TGCAGTGCTAGGGGAAGCGGGAACGGGGCGGGTTGGCAGTTCTTC
TRBJ2-2 . TRBV5-6 . CASSFGAGTNTGELFF TGTGCCAGCAGCTTCGGAGCGGGTACGAACACCGGGGAGCTGTTTTTT
TRBJ2-3 . TRBV12-5 many CASGFSGETDTQYF TGTGCTAGTGGTTTCTCAGGGGAAACAGATACGCAGTATTTT
TRBJ1-2 . TRBV20-1 many CSALKGGATNYGYTF TGCAGTGCCCTCAAAGGGGGTGCGACTAACTATGGCTACACCTTC
TRBJ2-2 . TRBV6-1 few CASSILPLKNTGELFF TGTGCCAGCAGCATACTCCCCCTAAAGAACACCGGGGAGCTGTTTTTT
TRBJ2-3 . TRBV11-2 many CASSLEGRNTDTQYF TGTGCCAGCAGCTTAGAGGGACGAAACACAGATACGCAGTATTTT
TRBJ2-7 TRBD1 TRBV12-3/TRBV12-4 many CASSPGGPGYEQYF TGTGCCAGCAGTCCAGGGGGACCAGGCTACGAGCAGTACTTC
TRBJ1-1 . TRBV27 . CASSLIPRPGRNTEAFF TGTGCCAGCAGTTTAATCCCTAGACCAGGTCGAAACACTGAAGCTTTCTTT
TRBJ1-1 . TRBV30 . CAWSREGGTEAFF TGTGCCTGGAGCCGAGAAGGGGGTACTGAAGCTTTCTTT
TRBJ2-1 . TRBV20-1 . CSSPSRESYNEQFF TGCAGTTCCCCGTCCAGGGAATCCTACAATGAGCAGTTCTTC
TRBJ2-1 . TRBV9 . CASSVGAGTSYNEQFF TGTGCCAGCAGCGTAGGGGCCGGGACCTCCTACAATGAGCAGTTCTTC
TRBJ2-7 . TRBV10-2 few CASTPDTTPSYEQYF TGCGCCAGCACCCCGGACACGACTCCCTCCTACGAGCAGTACTTC
TRBJ2-5 . TRBV20-1 many CSAKVLEGETQYF TGCAGTGCTAAGGTCCTGGAGGGAGAGACCCAGTACTTC
TRBJ1-5 . TRBV6-1 many CASVQVHFGVQHF TGTGCCAGCGTCCAGGTTCACTTCGGGGTCCAGCATTTT